The rows below give T cell receptor beta chains drawn from one sample of a study of immune evolution from preneoplasia to lung adenocarcinoma. Method: immunoSEQ multiplex PCR; TCRdb's copy keeps in-frame clones and lacks some. The table includes about 3,200 clones, around 80% detected once. The material sequenced was FFPE adjacent normal lung tissue. Receptors originate from a donor at least 70 years old with lung adenocarcinoma. Each CDR3 is given with its conserved first and last residue. D genes are given only for firm matches. Expanded clones are given a class, and other clones once, few, many or no size at all.

TRBV10-3,.,.,TRBJ2-1,16,CAISDNRPTSYNEQFF,TGTGCCATCAGTGACAACAGGCCTACTAGTTACAATGAGCAGTTCTTC
TRBV10-3,.,.,TRBJ2-5,13,CAISLTGEETQYF,TGTGCCATCAGTTTAACTGGGGAAGAGACCCAGTACTTC
TRBV9,TRBD2,.,TRBJ2-1,20,CASSPHQGLAGTTGFDEQFF,TGTGCCAGCAGCCCACACCAGGGACTAGCGGGCACTACCGGGTTCGATGAGCAGTTCTTC
TRBV5-1,.,.,TRBJ2-7,11,CASASGSEQYF,TGCGCCAGCGCGTCTGGGTCCGAGCAGTACTTC
TRBV28,.,few,TRBJ2-7,11,CASSLTYEQYF,TGTGCCAGCAGTTTAACCTACGAGCAGTACTTC
TRBV2,TRBD1,.,TRBJ2-1,13,CAAGQGIWDEQFF,TGTGCAGCGGGACAGGGTATTTGGGATGAGCAGTTCTTC
TRBV30,.,.,TRBJ2-7,15,CAWSVGGGGTYEQYF,TGTGCCTGGAGTGTAGGCGGAGGGGGGACCTACGAGCAGTACTTC
TRBV6-5,.,.,TRBJ2-5,14,CASNWAGTQETQYF,TGTGCCAGCAATTGGGCAGGGACCCAAGAGACCCAGTACTTC
TRBV4-1,TRBD1,.,TRBJ2-7,16,CASSQTGTGGSHEQYF,TGCGCCAGCAGCCAGACAGGGACAGGGGGTTCCCACGAGCAGTACTTC
TRBV5-6,TRBD1,.,TRBJ1-2,17,CASSIYRPGQGLDGYTF,TGTGCCAGCAGCATATATCGACCGGGACAGGGGTTGGATGGCTACACCTTC
TRBV2,.,.,TRBJ2-5,16,CASNMDDQALPGTQYF,TGTGCCAGTAATATGGACGATCAGGCGCTCCCGGGGACCCAGTACTTC
TRBV6-6,TRBD1,.,TRBJ1-2,15,CASSLGDSQFYGYTF,TGTGCCAGCAGTTTGGGGGACAGCCAATTCTATGGCTACACCTTC
TRBV19,TRBD2,.,TRBJ2-2,15,CASATSGRWGGELFF,TGTGCCAGTGCGACTAGCGGGAGGTGGGGCGGGGAGCTGTTTTTT
TRBV2,TRBD2,.,TRBJ2-7,16,CASSTGTSKVSYEQYF,TGTGCCAGCAGTACCGGGACTAGCAAAGTAAGCTACGAGCAGTACTTC
TRBV30,TRBD1,.,TRBJ2-2,15,CAWSPGQGNTGELFF,TGTGCCTGGAGCCCGGGACAGGGGAACACCGGGGAGCTGTTTTTT
TRBV6-5,.,.,TRBJ1-1,13,CASRIQGDTEAFF,TGTGCCAGCAGAATACAGGGAGACACTGAAGCTTTCTTT
TRBV11-3,TRBD2,.,TRBJ2-1,17,CASRVSSGTYSYNEQFF,TGTGCCAGCAGGGTGTCTAGCGGGACTTACTCCTACAATGAGCAGTTCTTC
TRBV30,.,.,TRBJ1-2,13,CAWSEPGPGGYTF,TGTGCCTGGAGTGAACCAGGGCCCGGTGGCTACACCTTC
TRBV5-6,.,.,TRBJ1-1,13,CASSWGTWTEAFF,TGTGCCAGCAGCTGGGGAACCTGGACTGAAGCTTTCTTT
TRBV18,TRBD1,.,TRBJ1-2,15,CASSPRDRASVGYTF,TGTGCCAGCTCACCACGGGACAGGGCTTCGGTCGGCTACACCTTC
TRBV18,.,.,TRBJ2-7,15,CASSPKTAASYEQYF,TGTGCCAGCTCACCAAAGACGGCAGCTTCCTACGAGCAGTACTTC
TRBV7-8,TRBD1,.,TRBJ2-7,14,CASSLGTGGNEQYF,TGTGCCAGCAGCCTTGGGACAGGAGGAAACGAGCAGTACTTC
TRBV7-9,.,.,TRBJ1-3,15,CASSSPGGRGNTIYF,TGTGCCAGCAGCTCTCCCGGGGGGCGCGGAAACACCATATATTTT
TRBV5-1,TRBD1,.,TRBJ2-5,14,CASSFGQGGETQYF,TGCGCCAGCAGCTTTGGACAGGGGGGAGAGACCCAGTACTTC
TRBV5-5,.,few,TRBJ2-5,16,CASSLSGTLSQETQYF,TGTGCCAGCAGCTTATCCGGGACACTATCACAAGAGACCCAGTACTTC
TRBV30,.,.,TRBJ2-5,12,CASAPIQETQYF,TGTGCCTCCGCACCTATTCAAGAGACCCAGTACTTC
TRBV2,.,.,TRBJ1-3,14,CASSEGSGGNTIYF,TGTGCCAGCAGTGAAGGGTCGGGTGGAAACACCATATATTTT
TRBV7-2,.,once,TRBJ2-1,13,CASSTRPGDEQFF,TGTGCCAGCAGCACCAGACCCGGCGATGAGCAGTTCTTC
TRBV7-9,TRBD1,.,TRBJ2-3,16,CASSFLRDRVSDTQYF,TGTGCCAGCAGCTTTCTCCGGGACAGGGTTTCAGATACGCAGTATTTT
TRBV6-4,.,few,TRBJ2-3,18,CASSDSRLMRGSTDTQYF,TGTGCCAGCAGTGACTCGAGGTTAATGCGGGGAAGCACAGATACGCAGTATTTT
TRBV18,.,.,TRBJ2-4,14,CASSTDIRSNIQYF,TGTGCCAGCTCAACGGACATAAGATCAAACATTCAGTACTTC
TRBV7-3,.,.,TRBJ2-7,16,CASSLDLGGLTYEQYF,TGTGCCAGCAGCTTAGATTTAGGGGGATTGACCTACGAGCAGTACTTC
TRBV6-6,TRBD2,few,TRBJ2-7,15,CASSRETSGGAEQYF,TGTGCCAGCAGTAGAGAAACTAGCGGGGGTGCGGAGCAGTACTTC
TRBV6-5,.,.,TRBJ1-1,13,CASSQDKNTEAFF,TGTGCCAGCAGTCAAGACAAGAACACTGAAGCTTTCTTT
TRBV6-6,TRBD2,few,TRBJ2-1,15,CASSDHSGSRNEQFF,TGTGCCAGCAGTGACCATAGCGGGAGTCGCAATGAGCAGTTCTTC
TRBV2,.,.,TRBJ2-1,11,CASSESRASFF,TGTGCCAGCAGTGAGAGTCGAGCGAGCTTCTTC
TRBV5-1,.,.,TRBJ2-1,14,CASSLGRGLDEQFF,TGCGCCAGCAGCTTGGGTCGGGGTTTGGATGAGCAGTTCTTC
TRBV25-1,.,few,TRBJ1-2,11,CASRFGSGYTF,TGTGCCAGCAGATTCGGGAGCGGCTACACCTTC
TRBV2,.,.,TRBJ1-2,13,CASSESSYYGYTF,TGTGCCAGCAGTGAATCCAGTTACTATGGCTACACCTTC
TRBV28,.,.,TRBJ1-1,14,CASSLQGMNTEAFF,TGTGCCAGCAGTTTACAGGGTATGAACACTGAAGCTTTCTTT
TRBV2,.,.,TRBJ2-7,12,CASSVSFYEQYF,TGTGCCAGCAGTGTCTCCTTCTACGAGCAGTACTTC
TRBV11-3,.,.,TRBJ1-5,15,CASSLNLGSKQPQHF,TGTGCCAGCAGCTTAAATCTGGGGAGTAAACAGCCCCAGCATTTT
TRBV6-5,TRBD1,.,TRBJ1-3,13,CASSGQGPNTIYF,TGTGCCAGCAGCGGACAGGGACCAAACACCATATATTTT
TRBV9,.,.,TRBJ1-2,15,CASSGGNVLLDGYTF,TGTGCCAGCAGTGGAGGGAATGTCCTCCTGGACGGCTACACCTTC
TRBV11-3,TRBD2,.,TRBJ2-3,16,CASSSGGLVRSDTQYF,TGTGCCAGCAGCTCTGGGGGACTAGTTAGGTCAGATACGCAGTATTTT
TRBV4-3,.,.,TRBJ2-2,17,CASSQVPGGSGSGELFF,TGCGCCAGCAGCCAAGTTCCGGGGGGCTCGGGGTCCGGGGAGCTGTTTTTT
TRBV28,.,.,TRBJ2-7,13,CASRKQGRAEQYF,TGTGCCAGCAGAAAGCAGGGGCGGGCCGAGCAGTACTTC
TRBV6-5,.,.,TRBJ1-2,14,CASSRRPADPGYTF,TGTGCCAGCAGTCGAAGACCGGCGGACCCCGGCTACACCTTC